The 22 T cell receptor beta chains in this list originate from one sample, sequenced in a study of blood T cell repertoires in COVID-19. Repertoires were generated with immunoSEQ multiplex PCR, while TCRdb's copy carries only in-frame clones and drops some. The sample shows about 250,000 clones, 70% to 90% of them seen only once. The sample consisted of peripheral blood. All receptors derive from a man aged 18 to 29 with active or convalescent COVID-19.

The chain joins TRBV28 to TRBJ2-1; D uncertain. Germline V gives CDR1 MDHEN, CDR2 SYDVKM. V was clipped by 7 bases and J by 7 bases, with 11 bases between them. This CDR3 has 12 residues. The CDR3 region is CASNWALNEQFF. The DNA for the CDR3 is TGTGCCAGCAATTGGGCCCTTAATGAGCAGTTCTTC.

This sequence joins TRBV27 and TRBJ1-2; D not certain. The V and J ends lost 5 bases and 0 bases respectively, with 13 bases between them. Germline CDR1 and CDR2: MNHEY and SMNVEV (reference sequence). The CDR3 has 15 amino acids. CDR3 region: CASSPWEGTNYGYTF. In DNA, the CDR3 is TGTGCCAGCAGTCCATGGGAGGGTACTAACTATGGCTACACCTTC.

This chain uses TRBV19 with TRBJ1-2, with TRBD1 as a possible D gene (6 bases). Trimming cost V 3 bases and J 8 bases, with 16 bases left between them. There are 14 residues in the CDR3. Per germline, CDR1 LNHDA and CDR2 SQIVND (reference sequence). CDR3 in amino acids: CASSILDRTPGYTF. Here the CDR3 DNA reads TGTGCCAGTAGTATCCTCGACAGGACCCCCGGCTACACCTTC.

The chain joins TRBV28 to TRBJ1-6; D remains unclear. The CDR3 length is 14 residues. Trimming removed 3 bases at V and 11 bases at J, with 14 bases between. Germline V gene lookup returns CDR1 MDHEN and CDR2 SYDVKM. The CDR3 here is CASSFAPGSAPLHF. DNA for the CDR3: TGTGCCAGCAGTTTTGCTCCGGGTAGCGCACCCCTCCACTTT.

This chain connects TRBV29-1 to TRBJ1-1, with no clear D. Trimming took 2 bases from V and 2 from J, leaving 9 bases between them. The CDR3 extends over 13 amino acids. Germline-derived CDR1 and CDR2 are SQVTM and ANQGSEA. CDR3 sequence reads: CSVETGSNTEAFF. The CDR3 region has the DNA TGCAGCGTTGAAACTGGGAGTAACACTGAAGCTTTCTTT.

This sequence joins TRBV5-1 and TRBJ2-5; 8 bases align to TRBD1. V lost 1 base and J lost 5; bases outside the gene matches: 10. The CDR3 spans 16 residues. CDR1 and CDR2 (germline): SGHRS, YFSETQ. The CDR3 nucleotides read TGCGCCAGCAGCTTGACGCCCGGACAGGGAGCTGAGACCCAGTACTTC. The encoded protein is CASSLTPGQGAETQYF.

V and J are TRBV7-9 and TRBJ2-1; 8 positions match TRBD2. The CDR3 is 15 amino acids. Germline V gene sequence: CDR1 SEHNR, CDR2 FQNEAQ (reference sequence). Trimming cost V 5 bases and J 7 bases; bases outside gene matches: 10. Here the CDR3 reads CASSPRNGGANEQFF. In nucleotides, the CDR3 is TGTGCCAGCAGCCCCAGGAACGGGGGGGCGAATGAGCAGTTCTTC.

The chain joins TRBV6-6 to TRBJ1-1; the D gene is possibly TRBD1 (5 bases). The CDR3 spans 13 residues. Germline V lookup: CDR1 MNHNY, CDR2 SVGAGI (reference sequence). V was shortened by 6 bases and J by 1 base, with 9 bases between the two germline ends. CDR3 sequence (DNA): TGTGCCAGCAGGCGGGGGGGGAACACTGAAGCTTTCTTT. This encodes CASRRGGNTEAFF.

The gene calls are TRBV27 and TRBJ2-2; TRBD2 matches 7 bases. The germline V gene encodes CDR1 MNHEY and CDR2 SMNVEV (reference sequence). The length of the CDR3 is 17 residues. V was clipped by 7 bases and J by 1 base; unmatched bases: 12. The CDR3 DNA is TGTGCCAGCACCCTAGCGGAAACACCGGAGAACACCGGGGAGCTGTTTTTT. As protein: CASTLAETPENTGELFF.

J is TRBJ1-2 and V is TRBV5-1, with 10 nucleotides matching TRBD1. V shed 4 bases, J shed 4 bases, and the junction held 7 bases outside the gene matches. The CDR3 loop spans 15 amino acids. CDR1 SGHRS and CDR2 YFSETQ come from the germline V gene. As DNA, the CDR3 is TGCGCCAGCAGCGTGGGGACAGGGGTTGGCTATGGCTACACCTTC. As protein: CASSVGTGVGYGYTF.

The chain recombines TRBV7-2 with TRBJ2-3; 7 positions agree with TRBD1. Looked up from germline, CDR1 is SGHTA and CDR2 is FQGNSA. This CDR3 has 15 amino acids. Losses at the gene ends were 5 bases for V and 2 bases for J; bases not matched to a gene: 7. The chain's CDR3 is CASSTGQANTDTQYF. The CDR3 nucleotides read TGTGCCAGCAGCACAGGACAGGCTAACACAGATACGCAGTATTTT.

The chain employs TRBV6-5 and TRBJ1-2; 9 nucleotides align to TRBD1. The germline CDR1 and CDR2 sequences are MNHEY and SVGAGI. Trimming cost V 7 bases and J 7 bases; bases outside gene matches: 4. The CDR3 totals 12 residues. CDR3 DNA sequence: TGTGCCAGCACCACAGGGGGCCTTGGCTACACCTTC. Protein product: CASTTGGLGYTF.

The rearrangement joins TRBV3-1 (or the pseudogene TRBV3-2) to TRBJ2-3, with TRBD2 matching over 8 bases. Trimming cost V 4 bases and J 1 base; bases outside gene matches: 7. This CDR3 region has 16 residues. Per the germline V gene, CDR1 is LGHDT and CDR2 is YNNKEL (reference sequence). CDR3: CASSRQAGGGTDTQYF. DNA for the CDR3: TGTGCCAGCAGCCGCCAGGCGGGGGGCGGCACAGATACGCAGTATTTT.

The chain uses TRBV2 and TRBJ2-5; 7 bases line up with TRBD2. Germline V gene sequence: CDR1 SNHLY, CDR2 FYNNEI. V lost 6 bases to trimming and J lost 0 bases; unmatched junction nucleotides: 1. The CDR3 runs to 13 residues. The CDR3 nucleotides read TGTGCCAGCAGCGGACTAGACCAAGAGACCCAGTACTTC. Translation: CASSGLDQETQYF.

The chain couples TRBV5-1 to TRBJ2-1; no definite D call. Between the trimmed V and J ends, which lost 0 bases and 8 bases, there was a span of 12 bases. This CDR3 spans 14 amino acids. CDR1 is SGHRS and CDR2 is YFSETQ in the germline V gene. CDR3 DNA: TGCGCCAGCAGCTTGGGTCAGGATAGATATGAGCAGTTCTTC. Its translation: CASSLGQDRYEQFF.

V is TRBV12-3 or TRBV12-4 and J is TRBJ1-5, with a tentative D call TRBD1 (5 bases). This CDR3 has 13 residues. V dropped 4 bases and J dropped 3 bases, with 7 bases sitting between them. The CDR3 loop is CASSWGYNQPQHF. CDR3 nucleotides: TGTGCCAGCAGTTGGGGCTACAATCAGCCCCAGCATTTT.

J is TRBJ1-1 and V is TRBV7-9, with D perhaps matching TRBD1 (6 bases). Between the trimmed V and J ends, which lost 1 base and 4 bases, there was a span of 13 bases. The CDR3 loop spans 15 amino acids. Germline V gene lookup returns CDR1 SEHNR and CDR2 FQNEAQ (reference sequence). CDR3 bases: TGTGCCAGCAGCTTAGGGGAGGGAGGGGGCACTGAAGCTTTCTTT. Translating gives CASSLGEGGGTEAFF.

As DNA, the CDR3 is TGTGCCAGCAGAAGGACAGGAGACTATGGCTACACCTTC. It specifies CASRRTGDYGYTF. This chain links TRBV27 with TRBJ1-2; 7 positions match TRBD1. Trimming removed 6 bases from V and 3 bases from J; junction bases left unmatched: 4. The germline V gene has CDR1 MNHEY and CDR2 SMNVEV (reference sequence). This CDR3 is built from 13 residues.

CDR3 region: CASSLPGQGSTEAFF. The CDR3 DNA reads TGCGCCAGCAGCTTGCCGGGACAGGGGTCCACTGAAGCTTTCTTT. V and J are TRBV5-1 and TRBJ1-1, with 10 positions matching TRBD1. Losses at the gene ends were 1 base for V and 4 bases for J; bases not matched to a gene: 4. The CDR3 is 15 amino acids. The germline V gene has CDR1 SGHRS and CDR2 YFSETQ.

The CDR3 nucleotides are TGTGCCAGCAGTTTCAGACAGGGCGGTTGGTACGAGCAGTACTTC. Encoded protein: CASSFRQGGWYEQYF. The J gene is TRBJ2-7, the V gene TRBV27; 7 bases align to TRBD1. Germline trimming cut 3 bases from V and 4 bases from J; bases unmatched to any gene: 9. Germline lookup yields CDR1 MNHEY and CDR2 SMNVEV (reference sequence). This CDR3 has 15 amino acids.

The V call is TRBV7-8, the J call TRBJ1-2; D gene unclear. This CDR3 has 15 amino acids. The germline V gene has CDR1 SGHVS and CDR2 FQNEAQ. Trimming took off 6 bases at V and 0 bases at J, with 14 bases between the two ends. CDR3 sequence (DNA): TGTGCCAGCAGTCCGGGGTCACTAGCTAACTATGGCTACACCTTC. This translates into CASSPGSLANYGYTF.

Only one count was recorded for this clone. J is TRBJ1-6 and V is TRBV11-2, with 7 nucleotides matching TRBD1. Trimming removed 4 bases from V and 14 bases from J; junction bases left unmatched: 14. This CDR3 has 15 amino acids. The germline CDR1 and CDR2 sequences are SGHAT and FQNNGV. The CDR3 loop reads CASSSHSGGIGALHF. The CDR3 bases are TGTGCCAGCAGCTCTCACTCAGGGGGGATTGGGGCCCTCCACTTT.